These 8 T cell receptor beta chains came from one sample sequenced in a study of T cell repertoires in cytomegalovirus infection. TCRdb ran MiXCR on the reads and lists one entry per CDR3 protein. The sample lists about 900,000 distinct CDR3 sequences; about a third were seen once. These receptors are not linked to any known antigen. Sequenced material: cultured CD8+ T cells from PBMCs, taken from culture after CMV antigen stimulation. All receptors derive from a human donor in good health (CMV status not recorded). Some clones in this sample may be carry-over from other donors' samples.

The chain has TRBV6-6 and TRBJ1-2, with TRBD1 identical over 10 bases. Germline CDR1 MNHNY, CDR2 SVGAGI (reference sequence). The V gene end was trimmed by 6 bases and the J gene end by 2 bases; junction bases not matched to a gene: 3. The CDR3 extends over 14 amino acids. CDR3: CASRPGQGNYGYTF. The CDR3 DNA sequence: TGTGCCAGCAGACCGGGACAGGGGAACTATGGCTACACCTTC.

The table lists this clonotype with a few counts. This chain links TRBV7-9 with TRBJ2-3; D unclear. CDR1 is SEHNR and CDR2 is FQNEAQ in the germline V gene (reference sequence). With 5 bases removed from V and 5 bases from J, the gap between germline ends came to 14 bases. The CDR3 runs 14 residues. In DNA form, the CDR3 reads TGTGCCAGCAGCCCAGTGGCAATGGGAGATACGCAGTATTTT. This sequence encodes CASSPVAMGDTQYF.

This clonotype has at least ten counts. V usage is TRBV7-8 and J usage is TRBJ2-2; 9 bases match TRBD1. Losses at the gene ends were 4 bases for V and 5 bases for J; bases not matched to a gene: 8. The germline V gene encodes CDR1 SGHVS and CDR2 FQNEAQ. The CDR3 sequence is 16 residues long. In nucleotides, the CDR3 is TGTGCCAGCAGCTGGGTAGCAGACAGGGGGACCGGGGAGCTGTTTTTT. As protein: CASSWVADRGTGELFF. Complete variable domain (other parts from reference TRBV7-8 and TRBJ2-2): GAGVSQSPRYKVAKRGQDVALRCDPISGHVSLFWYQQALGQGPEFLTYFQNEAQLDKSGLPSDRFFAERPEGSVSTLKIQRTQQEDSAVYLCASSWVADRGTGELFFGEGSRLTVL.

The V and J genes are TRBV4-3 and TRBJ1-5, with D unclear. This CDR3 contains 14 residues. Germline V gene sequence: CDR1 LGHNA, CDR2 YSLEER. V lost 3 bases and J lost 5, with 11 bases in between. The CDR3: CASSQAWDYQPQHF. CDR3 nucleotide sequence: TGCGCCAGCAGCCAGGCTTGGGATTATCAGCCCCAGCATTTT.

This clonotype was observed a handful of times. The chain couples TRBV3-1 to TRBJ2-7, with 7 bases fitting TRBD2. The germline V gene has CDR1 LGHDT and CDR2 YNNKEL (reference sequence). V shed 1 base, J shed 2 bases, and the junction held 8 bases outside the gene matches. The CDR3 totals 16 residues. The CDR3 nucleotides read TGTGCCAGCAGCCAAGTAACGGGGGGAAAAGCCTACGAGCAGTACTTC. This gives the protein CASSQVTGGKAYEQYF.

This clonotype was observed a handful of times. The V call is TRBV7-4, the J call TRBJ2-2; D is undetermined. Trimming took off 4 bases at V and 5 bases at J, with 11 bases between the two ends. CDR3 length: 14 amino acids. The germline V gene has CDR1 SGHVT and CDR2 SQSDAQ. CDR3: CASSSPPMTGELFF. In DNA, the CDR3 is TGTGCCAGCAGCTCCCCCCCCATGACCGGGGAGCTGTTTTTT.

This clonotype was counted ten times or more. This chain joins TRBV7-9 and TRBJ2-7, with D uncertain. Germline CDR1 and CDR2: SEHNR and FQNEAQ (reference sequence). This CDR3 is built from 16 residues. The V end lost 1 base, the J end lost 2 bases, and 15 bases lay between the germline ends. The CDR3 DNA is TGTGCCAGCAGCTTAGAAACGAAAGGCTACCCCTACGAGCAGTACTTC. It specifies CASSLETKGYPYEQYF.

The DNA for the CDR3 is TGTGCCAGCAGCGTTTCTAGCGGGGGGACAAAAGAGCAGTTCTTC. It codes for CASSVSSGGTKEQFF. The chain couples TRBV9 to TRBJ2-1, with TRBD2 matching over 11 bases. The V and J ends lost 2 bases and 10 bases, in that order; junction bases with no gene match: 8. Per the germline V gene, CDR1 is SGDLS and CDR2 is YYNGEE. CDR3 size: 15 residues.